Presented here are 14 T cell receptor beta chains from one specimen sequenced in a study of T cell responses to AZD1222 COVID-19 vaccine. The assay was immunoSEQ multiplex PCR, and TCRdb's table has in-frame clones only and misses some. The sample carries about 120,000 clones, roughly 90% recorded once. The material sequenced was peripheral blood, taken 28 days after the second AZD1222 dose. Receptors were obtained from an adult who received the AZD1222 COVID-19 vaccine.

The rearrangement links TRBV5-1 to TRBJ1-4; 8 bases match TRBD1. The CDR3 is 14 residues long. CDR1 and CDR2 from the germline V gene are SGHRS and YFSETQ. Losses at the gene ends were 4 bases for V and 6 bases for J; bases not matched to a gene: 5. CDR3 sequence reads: CASSRQGKDEKLFF. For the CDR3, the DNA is TGCGCCAGCAGCCGACAGGGGAAAGATGAAAAACTGTTTTTT. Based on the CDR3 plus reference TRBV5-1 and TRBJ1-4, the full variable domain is KAGVTQTPRYLIKTRGQQVTLSCSPISGHRSVSWYQQTPGQGLQFLFEYFSETQRNKGNFPGRFSGRQFSNSRSEMNVSTLELGDSALYLCASSRQGKDEKLFFGSGTQLSVL.

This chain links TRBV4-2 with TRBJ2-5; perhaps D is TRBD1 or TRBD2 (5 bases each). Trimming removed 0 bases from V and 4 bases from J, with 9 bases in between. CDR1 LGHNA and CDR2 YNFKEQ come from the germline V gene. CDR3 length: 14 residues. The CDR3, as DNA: TGTGCCAGCAGCCAAGATCGGGGCCCAGAGACCCAGTACTTC. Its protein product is CASSQDRGPETQYF.

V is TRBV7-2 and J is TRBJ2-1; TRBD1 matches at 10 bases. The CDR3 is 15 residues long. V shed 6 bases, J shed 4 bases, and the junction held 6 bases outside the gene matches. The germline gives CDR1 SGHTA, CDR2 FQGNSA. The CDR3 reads CASSYDRGPYNEQFF. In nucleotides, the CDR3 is TGTGCCAGCAGTTACGACAGGGGGCCGTACAATGAGCAGTTCTTC.

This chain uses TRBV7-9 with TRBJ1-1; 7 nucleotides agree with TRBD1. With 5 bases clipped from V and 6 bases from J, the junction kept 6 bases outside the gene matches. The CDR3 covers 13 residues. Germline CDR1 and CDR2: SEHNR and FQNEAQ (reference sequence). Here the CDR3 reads CASSRGGLAEAFF. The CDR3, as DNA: TGTGCCAGCAGCCGAGGGGGCCTGGCTGAAGCTTTCTTT.

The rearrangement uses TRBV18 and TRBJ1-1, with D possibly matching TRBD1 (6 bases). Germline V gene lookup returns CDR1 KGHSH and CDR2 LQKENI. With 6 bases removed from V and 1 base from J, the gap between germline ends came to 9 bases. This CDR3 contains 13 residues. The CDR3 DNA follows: TGTGCCAGCTCCTCGGACAGGAACACTGAAGCTTTCTTT. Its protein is CASSSDRNTEAFF.

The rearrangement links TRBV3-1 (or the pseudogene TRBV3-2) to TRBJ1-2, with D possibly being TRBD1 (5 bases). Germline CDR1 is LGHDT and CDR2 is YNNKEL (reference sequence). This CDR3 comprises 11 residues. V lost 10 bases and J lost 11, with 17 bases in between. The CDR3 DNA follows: TGTGCCACCTCAGACACTCACAGGTACACCTTC. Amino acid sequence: CATSDTHRYTF.

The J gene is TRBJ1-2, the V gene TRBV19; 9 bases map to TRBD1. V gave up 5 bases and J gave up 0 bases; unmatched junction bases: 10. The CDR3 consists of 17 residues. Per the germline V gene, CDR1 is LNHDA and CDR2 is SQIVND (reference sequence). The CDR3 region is CASSSHRGLRANYGYTF. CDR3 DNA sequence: TGTGCCAGTAGTTCTCACAGGGGGCTAAGAGCTAACTATGGCTACACCTTC.

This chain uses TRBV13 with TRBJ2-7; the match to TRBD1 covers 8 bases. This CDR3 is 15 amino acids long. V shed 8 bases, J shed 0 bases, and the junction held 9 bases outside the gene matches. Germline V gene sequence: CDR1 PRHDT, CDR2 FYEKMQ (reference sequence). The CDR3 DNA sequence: TGTGCCAGCGGCTACAGGGGGTTGAACTCCTACGAGCAGTACTTC. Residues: CASGYRGLNSYEQYF.

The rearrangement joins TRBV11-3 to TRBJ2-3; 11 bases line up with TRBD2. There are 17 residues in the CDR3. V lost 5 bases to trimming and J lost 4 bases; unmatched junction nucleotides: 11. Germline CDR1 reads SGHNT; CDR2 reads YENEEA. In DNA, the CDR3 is TGTGCCAGCAGCCGAGGGACTAGCGGAAGGCTTGCAGATACGCAGTATTTT. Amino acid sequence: CASSRGTSGRLADTQYF.

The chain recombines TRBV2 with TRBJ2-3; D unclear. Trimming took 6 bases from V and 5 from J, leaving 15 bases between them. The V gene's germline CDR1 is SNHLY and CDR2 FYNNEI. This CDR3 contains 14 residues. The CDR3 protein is CASRAATAGDTQYF. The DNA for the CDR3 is TGTGCCAGCAGGGCAGCCACAGCAGGAGATACGCAGTATTTT.

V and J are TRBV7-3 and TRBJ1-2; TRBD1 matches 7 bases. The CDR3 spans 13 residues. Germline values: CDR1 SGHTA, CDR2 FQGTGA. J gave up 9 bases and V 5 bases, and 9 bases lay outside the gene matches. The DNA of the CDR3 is TGTGCCAGCAGCCCCGAGAGGGGGCGAAGCTACACCTTC. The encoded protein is CASSPERGRSYTF.

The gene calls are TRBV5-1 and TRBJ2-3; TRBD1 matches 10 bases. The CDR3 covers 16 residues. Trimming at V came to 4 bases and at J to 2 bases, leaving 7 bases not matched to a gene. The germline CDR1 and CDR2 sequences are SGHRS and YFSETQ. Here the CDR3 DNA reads TGCGCCAGCAGCGCGGCCGGGACAGGGGCCACAGATACGCAGTATTTT. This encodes CASSAAGTGATDTQYF.

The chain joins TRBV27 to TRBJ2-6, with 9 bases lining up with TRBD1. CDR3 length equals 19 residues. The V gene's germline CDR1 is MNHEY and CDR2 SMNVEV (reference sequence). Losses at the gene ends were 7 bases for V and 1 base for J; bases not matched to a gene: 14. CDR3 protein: CASTSPSGTGPSGANVLTF. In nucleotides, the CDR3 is TGTGCCAGCACTTCCCCCTCCGGGACAGGGCCGTCTGGGGCCAACGTCCTGACTTTC.

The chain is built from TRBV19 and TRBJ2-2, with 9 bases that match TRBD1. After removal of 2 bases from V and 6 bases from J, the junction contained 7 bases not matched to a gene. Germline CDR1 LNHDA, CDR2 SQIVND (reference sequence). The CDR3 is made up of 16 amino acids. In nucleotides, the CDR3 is TGTGCCAGTAGTATAAGTATGGGACAGGGTTCCGGGGAGCTGTTTTTT. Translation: CASSISMGQGSGELFF.